This T cell receptor (beta chain) came from a study of CD8 T cells in Susac syndrome. Sequencing of TCR beta, carried out with a high-throughput approach, was applied to CD8+ and CD4+ T cells from the blood. An input of 0.5 to 1 ug of RNA was subjected to reverse transcription using random hexamers. TCRdb redid the calling of the immunoSEQ multiplex PCR reads with MiXCR, one entry per CDR3 protein. The sample contains 130,000 to 150,000 distinct CDR3 sequences, over 85% of which appear only once. V lost 8 bases and J lost 8, with 13 bases in between. The V gene's germline CDR1 is GTSNPN and CDR2 SVGIG (reference sequence). The CDR3 is 11 amino acids.

Sequencing was done on a sample of CD8+ T cells from PBMCs. The chain recombines TRBV30 with TRBJ1-3; a possible D gene is TRBD1 (5 bases). This TCR was sampled from a human donor in good health. The DNA of the CDR3 is TGTGCCGTTCAGGGTCGATACACCATATATTTT. It yields the protein CAVQGRYTIYF. The variable domain in full, completed from reference TRBV30 and TRBJ1-3, reads SQTIHQWPATLVQPVGSPLSLECTVEGTSNPNLYWYRQAAGRGLQLLFYSVGIGQISSEVPQNLSASRPQDRQFILSSKKLLLSDSGFYLCAVQGRYTIYFGEGSWLTVV.